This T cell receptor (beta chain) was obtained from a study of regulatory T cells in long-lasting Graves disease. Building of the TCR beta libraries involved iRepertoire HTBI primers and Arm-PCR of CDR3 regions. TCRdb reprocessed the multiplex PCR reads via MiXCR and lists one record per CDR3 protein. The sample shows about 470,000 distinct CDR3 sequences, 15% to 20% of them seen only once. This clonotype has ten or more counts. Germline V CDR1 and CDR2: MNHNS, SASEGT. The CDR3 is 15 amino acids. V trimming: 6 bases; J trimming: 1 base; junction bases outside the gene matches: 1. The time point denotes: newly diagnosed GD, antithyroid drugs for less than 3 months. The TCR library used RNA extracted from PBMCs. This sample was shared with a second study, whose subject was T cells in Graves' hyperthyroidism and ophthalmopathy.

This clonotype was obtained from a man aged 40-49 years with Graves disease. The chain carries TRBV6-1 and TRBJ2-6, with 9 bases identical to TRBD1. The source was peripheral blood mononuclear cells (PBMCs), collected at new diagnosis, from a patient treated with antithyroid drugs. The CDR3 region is CASRGQGSGANVLTF. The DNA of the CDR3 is TGTGCCAGCAGAGGACAGGGGTCTGGGGCCAACGTCCTGACTTTC.